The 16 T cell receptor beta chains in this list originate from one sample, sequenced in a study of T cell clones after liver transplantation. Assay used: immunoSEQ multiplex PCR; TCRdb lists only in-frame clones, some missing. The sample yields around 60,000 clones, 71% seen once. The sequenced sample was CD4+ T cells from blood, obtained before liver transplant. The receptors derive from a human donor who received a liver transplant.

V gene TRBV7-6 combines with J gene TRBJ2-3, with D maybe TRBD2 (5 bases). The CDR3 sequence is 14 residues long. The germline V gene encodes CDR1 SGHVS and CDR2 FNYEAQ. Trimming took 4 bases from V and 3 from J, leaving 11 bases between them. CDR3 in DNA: TGTGCCAGCAGCTCGCCCAGCGGTACAGATACGCAGTATTTT. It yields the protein CASSSPSGTDTQYF.

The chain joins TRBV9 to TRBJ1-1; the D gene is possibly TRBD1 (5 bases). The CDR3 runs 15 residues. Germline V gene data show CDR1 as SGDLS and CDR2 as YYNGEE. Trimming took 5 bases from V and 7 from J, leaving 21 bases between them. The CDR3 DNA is TGTGCCAGCAGTCGAACTACCGGCGGGGCGGGTGAAGCTTTCTTT. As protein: CASSRTTGGAGEAFF.

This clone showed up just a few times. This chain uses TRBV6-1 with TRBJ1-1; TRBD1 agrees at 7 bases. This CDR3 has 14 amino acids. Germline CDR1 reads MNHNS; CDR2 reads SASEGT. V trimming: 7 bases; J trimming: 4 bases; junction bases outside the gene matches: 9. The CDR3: CASTPRQGRTEAFF. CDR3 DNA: TGTGCCAGCACGCCCAGACAGGGCCGCACTGAAGCTTTCTTT.

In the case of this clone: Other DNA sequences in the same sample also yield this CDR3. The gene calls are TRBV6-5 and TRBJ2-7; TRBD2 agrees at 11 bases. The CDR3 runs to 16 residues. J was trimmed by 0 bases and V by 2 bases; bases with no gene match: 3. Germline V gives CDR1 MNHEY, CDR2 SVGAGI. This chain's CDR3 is CASSYGTSGGSYEQYF. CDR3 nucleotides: TGTGCCAGCAGTTACGGTACTAGCGGGGGCTCCTACGAGCAGTACTTC.

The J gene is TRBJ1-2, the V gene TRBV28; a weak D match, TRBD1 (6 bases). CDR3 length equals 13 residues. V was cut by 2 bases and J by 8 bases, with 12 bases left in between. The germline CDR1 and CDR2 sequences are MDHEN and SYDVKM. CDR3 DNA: TGTGCCAGCAGTTTACGGGGGGCTCGAGGCTACACCTTC. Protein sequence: CASSLRGARGYTF.

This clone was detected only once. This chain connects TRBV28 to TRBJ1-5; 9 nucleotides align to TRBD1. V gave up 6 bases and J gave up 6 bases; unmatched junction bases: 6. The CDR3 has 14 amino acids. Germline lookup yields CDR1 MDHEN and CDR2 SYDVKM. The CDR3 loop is CASRGQGGRQPQHF. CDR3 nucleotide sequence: TGTGCCAGCAGGGGACAGGGTGGGCGTCAGCCCCAGCATTTT.

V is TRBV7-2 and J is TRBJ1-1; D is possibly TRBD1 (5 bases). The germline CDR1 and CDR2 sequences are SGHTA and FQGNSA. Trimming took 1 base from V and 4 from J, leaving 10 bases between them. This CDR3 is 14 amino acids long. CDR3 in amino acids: CASSLVAGPTEAFF. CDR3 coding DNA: TGTGCCAGCAGCTTAGTAGCGGGGCCCACTGAAGCTTTCTTT.

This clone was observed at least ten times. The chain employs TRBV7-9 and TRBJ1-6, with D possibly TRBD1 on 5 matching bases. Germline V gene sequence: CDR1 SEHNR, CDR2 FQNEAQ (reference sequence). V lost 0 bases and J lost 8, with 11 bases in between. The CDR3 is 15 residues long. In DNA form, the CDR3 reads TGTGCCAGCAGCTTAGCCCAGGGTGCGGATTCACCCCTCCACTTT. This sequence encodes CASSLAQGADSPLHF.

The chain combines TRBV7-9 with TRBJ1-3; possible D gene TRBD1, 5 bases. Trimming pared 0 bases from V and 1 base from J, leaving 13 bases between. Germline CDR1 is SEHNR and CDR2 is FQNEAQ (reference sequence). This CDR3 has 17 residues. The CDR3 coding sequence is TGTGCCAGCAGCTTAGCCGTGGGGGACTTATCTGGAAACACCATATATTTT. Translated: CASSLAVGDLSGNTIYF.

CDR3 DNA: TGTGCCAGCAGCTTAGGTCTCGAGCAGTACTTC. Amino acids: CASSLGLEQYF. This sequence joins TRBV11-2 and TRBJ2-7; no clear D. V lost 1 base to trimming and J lost 6 bases, with 4 bases between them. The CDR3 extends over 11 amino acids. Germline V CDR1 and CDR2: SGHAT, FQNNGV. The full variable domain, with the rest looked up from reference TRBV11-2 and TRBJ2-7, is EAGVAQSPRYKIIEKRQSVAFWCNPISGHATLYWYQQILGQGPKLLIQFQNNGVVDDSQLPKDRFSAERLKGVDSTLKIQPAKLEDSAVYLCASSLGLEQYFGPGTRLTVT.

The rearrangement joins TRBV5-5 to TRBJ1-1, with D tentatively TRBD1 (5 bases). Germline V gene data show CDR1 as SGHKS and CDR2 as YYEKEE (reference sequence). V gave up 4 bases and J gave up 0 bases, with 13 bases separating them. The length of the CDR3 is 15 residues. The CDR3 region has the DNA TGTGCCAGCAGCGCGAAAGGGGCGCTGAACACTGAAGCTTTCTTT. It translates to CASSAKGALNTEAFF.

The CDR3: CASSSGGEVHYGYTF. In DNA form, the CDR3 reads TGTGCCAGCAGCTCCGGGGGGGAAGTCCACTATGGCTACACCTTC. V gene TRBV7-8 combines with J gene TRBJ1-2; maybe TRBD1 (5 bases). This CDR3 region has 15 residues. The germline V gene encodes CDR1 SGHVS and CDR2 FQNEAQ. Trimming removed 4 bases from V and 3 bases from J, with 15 bases in between. The full variable domain, rest sourced from reference TRBV7-8 and TRBJ1-2, is GAGVSQSPRYKVAKRGQDVALRCDPISGHVSLFWYQQALGQGPEFLTYFQNEAQLDKSGLPSDRFFAERPEGSVSTLKIQRTQQEDSAVYLCASSSGGEVHYGYTFGSGTRLTVV.

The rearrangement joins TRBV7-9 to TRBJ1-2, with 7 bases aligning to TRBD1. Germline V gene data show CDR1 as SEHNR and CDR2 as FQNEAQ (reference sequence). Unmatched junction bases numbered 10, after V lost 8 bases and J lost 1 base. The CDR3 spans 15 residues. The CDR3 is CASSLGTANNYGYTF. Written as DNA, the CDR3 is TGTGCCAGCTCACTGGGGACAGCGAATAACTATGGCTACACCTTC.

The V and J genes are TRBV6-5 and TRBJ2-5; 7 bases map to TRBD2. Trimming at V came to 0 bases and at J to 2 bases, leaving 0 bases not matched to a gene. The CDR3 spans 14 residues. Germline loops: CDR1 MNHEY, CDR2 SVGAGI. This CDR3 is CASSYSGGQETQYF. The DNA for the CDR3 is TGTGCCAGCAGTTACTCCGGGGGGCAAGAGACCCAGTACTTC.

The CDR3 nucleotides read TGTGCCAGCAGCCTACAGGGCCCGAGCCTACACGAGCAGTACTTC. Encoded protein: CASSLQGPSLHEQYF. The V and J genes are TRBV7-9 and TRBJ2-7; maybe TRBD1 (6 bases). Deletions cut 5 bases from V and 5 bases from J, with 19 bases between. Germline V gene data show CDR1 as SEHNR and CDR2 as FQNEAQ (reference sequence). This CDR3 has 15 residues.

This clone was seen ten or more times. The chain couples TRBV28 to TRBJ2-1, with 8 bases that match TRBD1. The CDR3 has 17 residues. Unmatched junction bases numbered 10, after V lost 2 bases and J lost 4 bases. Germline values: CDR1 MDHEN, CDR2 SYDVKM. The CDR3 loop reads CASSLGQGATRYNEQFF. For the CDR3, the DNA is TGTGCCAGCAGTTTAGGGCAGGGGGCGACGCGTTACAATGAGCAGTTCTTC.